A single count supports the clone carrying this T cell receptor beta chain. The CDR3 runs 14 residues. Germline V gene data show CDR1 as SGHNT and CDR2 as YENEEA. V lost 4 bases and J lost 4, with 11 bases in between. Treatment meaning: over 15 received Ad26.COV2.S at low or high dose, single or two shots; 5 received placebo; per-sample allocation not given. Collection of samples fell on day 63 after the first vaccine or placebo injection. This sample is part of a study of Ad26.COV2.S vaccination and SARS-CoV-2 variants. Turning to the study itself: COV1001, an Ad26.COV2.S trial, supplied this vaccine-arm donor. The study gave Ad26.COV2.S intramuscularly, once or twice 56 days apart.

Repertoires were generated with immunoSEQ multiplex PCR, while TCRdb's copy carries only in-frame clones and drops some. The sample lists roughly 700,000 clones, roughly 90% occurring once. The V and J genes are TRBV11-3 and TRBJ2-1; D gene ambiguous. This TCR was sampled from a person between 18 and 59 years old who received the Ad26.COV2.S COVID-19 vaccine or a placebo. Here the sequenced sample was peripheral blood, taken in a trial of Ad26.COV2.S vaccine versus placebo. CDR3 sequence: CASSSKGPYNEQFF. The CDR3 DNA follows: TGTGCCAGCAGCTCCAAAGGGCCATACAATGAGCAGTTCTTC.